This is a list of T cell receptor beta chains from one sample in a study of a mutant IDH1 vaccine in newly diagnosed glioma. Repertoires were generated with immunoSEQ multiplex PCR, while TCRdb's copy carries only in-frame clones and drops some. Among tens of thousands of clones, around 80% were seen once, and the ten largest hold 9.5% to 15%. Their antigens remain unidentified. Material: PBMCs, obtained from a glioma patient whose treatment included an IDH1 peptide vaccine. Receptors were obtained from a man aged 35 to 55 with glioma. CDR3s include the opening cysteine and the closing phenylalanine or tryptophan. The order of the fields is V gene, J gene, D gene, clone size, CDR3 DNA, CDR3 protein. A D gene is named only where the DNA matches it firmly. Size is stated for part of the rows, as once, few or many counts, or as a class when the clone is expanded.

TRBV11-3,TRBJ2-3,TRBD2,NA,TGTGCCAGCAGCTTAGTAGCGGGAGACGAAGATACGCAGTATTTT,CASSLVAGDEDTQYF
TRBV6-5,TRBJ1-2,NA,NA,TGTGCCAGCAGTCAAACAGGACATGCGGATGGCTACACCTTC,CASSQTGHADGYTF
TRBV4-3,TRBJ1-3,TRBD1,NA,TGCGCCAGCAGCCAAGACAGGGGGGCATCTGGAAACACCATATATTTT,CASSQDRGASGNTIYF
TRBV19,TRBJ2-1,TRBD2,NA,TGTGCCAGTAGGAGCGGGGCGCCCTACAATGAGCAGTTCTTC,CASRSGAPYNEQFF
TRBV9,TRBJ2-2,TRBD2,NA,TGTGCCAGCAGCGGTGGGACTAGCGGAGCGAACACCGGGGAGCTGTTTTTT,CASSGGTSGANTGELFF
TRBV7-2,TRBJ2-5,TRBD1,once,TGTGCCAGCGGAGACAGGGGGCCTGAGACCCAGTACTTC,CASGDRGPETQYF
TRBV15,TRBJ2-2,TRBD1,NA,TGTGCCACCAGCAGGAACGACAGGGTGACCGGGGAGCTGTTTTTT,CATSRNDRVTGELFF
TRBV19,TRBJ1-2,TRBD1,once,TGTGCCTCAACCCCTGGGGGCAGGGGACAGGATGGCTACACCTTC,CASTPGGRGQDGYTF
TRBV2,TRBJ2-3,TRBD2,NA,TGTGCCAGCAGTGAAGCCGTCCTAGCGGGGGGCCCGGATACGCAGTATTTT,CASSEAVLAGGPDTQYF
TRBV7-2,TRBJ1-2,TRBD1,once,TGTGCCAGCAGCCCGACAGGGAGTGGGTATGGCTACACCTTC,CASSPTGSGYGYTF
TRBV29-1,TRBJ2-5,NA,NA,TGCAGCGTTGAAGGGGGGGAGTTTACCCAAGAGACCCAGTACTTC,CSVEGGEFTQETQYF
TRBV2,TRBJ1-1,TRBD1,NA,TGTGCCAGCAGGGACAGGGACACTGAAGCTTTCTTT,CASRDRDTEAFF
TRBV2,TRBJ2-3,NA,NA,TGTGCCAGCAGTGAACCCAGGGGGGGAGATACGCAGTATTTT,CASSEPRGGDTQYF
TRBV27,TRBJ2-1,NA,NA,TGTGCCAGCAGCGTTGGACGGCCTAACTCCTACAATGAGCAGTTCTTC,CASSVGRPNSYNEQFF
TRBV29-1,TRBJ2-1,NA,NA,TGCAGCGGAAAGGGACGTAATAGGGCCAATGAGCAGTTCTTC,CSGKGRNRANEQFF
TRBV13,TRBJ2-3,NA,once,TGTGCCAGCAGCTCAGGGACCGTCGCTAGCACAGATACGCAGTATTTT,CASSSGTVASTDTQYF
TRBV6-5,TRBJ2-1,NA,NA,TGTGCCAGCAGTTTCTCCCTTTATGATGAGCAGTTCTTC,CASSFSLYDEQFF
TRBV7-9,TRBJ2-7,NA,NA,TGTGCCAGCAGCTTAAGTAGGGGCGAGATAAGATACGAGCAGTACTTC,CASSLSRGEIRYEQYF
TRBV9,TRBJ1-1,NA,NA,TGTGCCAGCAGCCCGGGGGGAAGGGGAGCTTTCTTT,CASSPGGRGAFF
TRBV19,TRBJ2-3,TRBD2,NA,TGTGCCAGCGGGGGACTAGCGGGAGGGGGTACGCAGTATTTT,CASGGLAGGGTQYF
TRBV15,TRBJ2-5,NA,NA,TGTGCCACCGGTGGGCGCAAGGAGACCCAGTACTTC,CATGGRKETQYF
TRBV25-1,TRBJ1-4,NA,NA,TGTGCCAGCAGTGAATCAGGGCAGGGTAATGAAAAACTGTTTTTT,CASSESGQGNEKLFF
TRBV5-1,TRBJ1-4,TRBD1,NA,TGCGCCAGCAGCTTGACAGGGGGAGGAGAAAAACTGTTTTTT,CASSLTGGGEKLFF
TRBV7-2,TRBJ2-1,TRBD2,NA,TGTGCCAGCAGCTCCTCACTAGCGGGAGGGCCAGGGAGGAATGAGCAGTTCTTC,CASSSSLAGGPGRNEQFF
TRBV6-6,TRBJ2-7,NA,once,TGTGCCAGCAGCCACGGACAGCAAATCCTTTACGAGCAGTACTTC,CASSHGQQILYEQYF
TRBV5-1,TRBJ1-1,NA,NA,TGCGCCAGCAGCACCCGACAAGGGGGGAGCACTGAAGCTTTCTTT,CASSTRQGGSTEAFF
TRBV5-3,TRBJ2-6,TRBD1,NA,TGTGCCAGAAGCTCCGGACAGGGTCTCAACGTCCTGACTTTC,CARSSGQGLNVLTF
TRBV2,TRBJ1-5,NA,few,TGTGCCAGCAGTGATGACAGCAATCAGCCCCAGCATTTT,CASSDDSNQPQHF
TRBV15,TRBJ1-5,NA,NA,TGTGCCACCAGCAGAGATCTAGGGTCCAATCAGCCCCAGCATTTT,CATSRDLGSNQPQHF
TRBV19,TRBJ1-2,TRBD1,NA,TGTGCCAGTAGGACCGGACAGGGAGTCTATGGCTACACCTTC,CASRTGQGVYGYTF
TRBV6-5,TRBJ2-2,NA,NA,TGTGCCAGCAGTTACGAGGGCGCGAAGAACACCGGGGAGCTGTTTTTT,CASSYEGAKNTGELFF
TRBV7-9,TRBJ1-2,TRBD1,NA,TGTGCCAGCAGCTTAACCGACAGGGGGGACTATGGCTACACCTTC,CASSLTDRGDYGYTF
TRBV6-5,TRBJ1-5,NA,few,TGTGCCAGCAGTTACTCGGCGGGGCCTCCCGGGCCCCAGCATTTT,CASSYSAGPPGPQHF
TRBV7-2,TRBJ2-1,NA,NA,TGTGCCAGCAGCTTGAGCGGCCCCTCGGAGGGCAATGAGCAGTTCTTC,CASSLSGPSEGNEQFF
TRBV5-1,TRBJ2-1,TRBD1,NA,TGCGCCAGCAGCTTGTCTGGTAGCCTACTACGGGCAGGGGGATGGGGCTACAATGAGCAGTTCTTC,CASSLSGSLLRAGGWGYNEQFF
TRBV21-1,TRBJ1-1,NA,many,TGTGCCAGCACCTCAAGATCCCAGGGGCGGAACACTGAAGCTTTCTTT,CASTSRSQGRNTEAFF
TRBV7-2,TRBJ2-1,TRBD2,NA,TGTGCCAGCAGCTTAAGGCTAGCGGACAATGAGCAGTTCTTC,CASSLRLADNEQFF
TRBV29-1,TRBJ2-5,TRBD1,NA,TGCAGCGTTGAGAGGGAGACAGGGGCCCAAGAGACCCAGTACTTC,CSVERETGAQETQYF
TRBV27,TRBJ2-3,NA,NA,TGTGCCAGCAGTTTACAGTTAGCCCATGGGACGCAGTATTTT,CASSLQLAHGTQYF
TRBV19,TRBJ1-1,NA,NA,TGTGCCAGTAGGCAGACAGTGAACACTGAAGCTTTCTTT,CASRQTVNTEAFF
TRBV7-8,TRBJ1-1,TRBD1,NA,TGTGCCAGCAGCCCTCTTTATGGGACAGGGACCGAAGCTTTCTTT,CASSPLYGTGTEAFF
TRBV5-6,TRBJ2-2,NA,NA,TGTGCCAGCTCCCTGTGTACCGGGGAGCTGTTTTTT,CASSLCTGELFF
TRBV4-1,TRBJ1-4,TRBD1,NA,TGCGCCAGCAGCCAACCCTTGGACAGGAATGAAAAACTGTTTTTT,CASSQPLDRNEKLFF
TRBV27,TRBJ2-1,NA,NA,TGTGCCAGCAGTTTGGGCCCAAGTTCGAAAAATGAGCAGTTCTTC,CASSLGPSSKNEQFF